This T cell receptor beta chain was sequenced during a study of identifying expanded T cells in peripheral blood. The repertoire was sequenced with immunoSEQ multiplex PCR; TCRdb's copy has only in-frame clones and lacks some. The data hold around 120,000 clones, with approximately 88% observed a single time. For this clone: Its antigen is undetermined.

V was cut by 0 bases and J by 7 bases, with 3 bases left in between. This CDR3 is 12 amino acids long. CDR1 and CDR2 from the germline V gene are LNHNV and YYDKDF (reference sequence). Study conclusions and caveats: Variance in clone template counts between approximately two-week samples significantly increased with total template count across all healthy donors. Technical replicates showed roughly 1.2 changed clones; about 2 weeks roughly 16; four weeks 19.

Healthy donors had no documented immune events, such as infections, while sampled. This chain joins TRBV15 and TRBJ1-4; D is uncertain. Sequenced: blood. The receptor was derived from a person aged 18 to 75 in good health. CDR3 region: CATSRDSEKLFF. The CDR3 bases are TGTGCCACCAGCAGAGATAGTGAAAAACTGTTTTTT. The variable domain in full, with the rest retrieved from reference TRBV15 and TRBJ1-4, is DAMVIQNPRYQVTQFGKPVTLSCSQTLNHNVMYWYQQKSSQAPKLLFHYYDKDFNNEADTPDNFQSRRPNTSFCFLDIRSPGLGDTAMYLCATSRDSEKLFFGSGTQLSVL.